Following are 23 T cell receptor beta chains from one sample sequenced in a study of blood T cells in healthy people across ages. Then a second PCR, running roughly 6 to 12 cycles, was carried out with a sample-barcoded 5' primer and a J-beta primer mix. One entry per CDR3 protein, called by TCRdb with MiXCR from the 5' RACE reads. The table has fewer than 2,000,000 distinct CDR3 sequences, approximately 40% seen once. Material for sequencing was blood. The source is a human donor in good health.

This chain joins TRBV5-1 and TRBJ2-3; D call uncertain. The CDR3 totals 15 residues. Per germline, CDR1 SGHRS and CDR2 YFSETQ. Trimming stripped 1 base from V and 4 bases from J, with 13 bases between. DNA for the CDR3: TGCGCCAGCAGCTTGATGTACCCGGCCGCAGATACGCAGTATTTT. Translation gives CASSLMYPAADTQYF.

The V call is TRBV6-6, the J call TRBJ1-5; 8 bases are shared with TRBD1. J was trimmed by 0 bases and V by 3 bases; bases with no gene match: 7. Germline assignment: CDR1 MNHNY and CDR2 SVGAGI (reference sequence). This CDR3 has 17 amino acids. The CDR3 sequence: CASSYPTGGHSNQPQHF. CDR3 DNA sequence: TGTGCCAGCAGTTATCCTACAGGGGGACATAGCAATCAGCCCCAGCATTTT.

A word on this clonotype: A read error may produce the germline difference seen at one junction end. The CDR3 loop reads CASSLGQGENIRYF. The CDR3 DNA follows: TGCGCCAGCTCACTCGGACAGGGAGAAAACATTCGGTACTTC. The chain joins TRBV18 to TRBJ2-4; 8 bases are a match to TRBD1. This CDR3 contains 14 residues. Germline assignment: CDR1 KGHSH and CDR2 LQKENI.

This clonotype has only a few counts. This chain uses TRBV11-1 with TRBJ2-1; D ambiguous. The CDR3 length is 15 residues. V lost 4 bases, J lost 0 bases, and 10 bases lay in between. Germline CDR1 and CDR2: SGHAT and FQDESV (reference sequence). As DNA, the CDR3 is TGTGCCAGCAGCTGGAGACTGACCTCCTACAATGAGCAGTTCTTC. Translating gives CASSWRLTSYNEQFF.

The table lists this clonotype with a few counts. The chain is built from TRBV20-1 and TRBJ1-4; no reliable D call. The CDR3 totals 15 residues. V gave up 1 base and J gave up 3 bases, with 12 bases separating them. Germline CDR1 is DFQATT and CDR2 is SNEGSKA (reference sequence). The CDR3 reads CSARADRYPNEKLFF. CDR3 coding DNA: TGCAGTGCTAGAGCCGACCGGTACCCTAATGAAAAACTGTTTTTT.

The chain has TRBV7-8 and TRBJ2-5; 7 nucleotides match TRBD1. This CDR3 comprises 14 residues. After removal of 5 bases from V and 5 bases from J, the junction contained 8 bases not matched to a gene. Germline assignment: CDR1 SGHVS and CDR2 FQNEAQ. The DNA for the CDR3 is TGTGCCAGCAGCACCGGACAGGTAGCGGAGACCCAGTACTTC. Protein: CASSTGQVAETQYF.

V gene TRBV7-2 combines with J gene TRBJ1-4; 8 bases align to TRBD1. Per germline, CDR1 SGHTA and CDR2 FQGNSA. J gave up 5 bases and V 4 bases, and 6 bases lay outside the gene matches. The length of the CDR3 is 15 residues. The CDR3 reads CASSSQQGVNEKLFF. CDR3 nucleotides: TGTGCCAGCAGCTCCCAACAGGGGGTAAATGAAAAACTGTTTTTT.

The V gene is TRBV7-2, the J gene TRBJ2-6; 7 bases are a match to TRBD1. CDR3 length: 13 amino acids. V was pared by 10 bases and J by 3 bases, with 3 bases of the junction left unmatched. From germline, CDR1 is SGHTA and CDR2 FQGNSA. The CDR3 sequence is CATDRVGANVLTF. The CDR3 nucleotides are TGTGCCACCGACAGGGTTGGGGCCAACGTCCTGACTTTC.

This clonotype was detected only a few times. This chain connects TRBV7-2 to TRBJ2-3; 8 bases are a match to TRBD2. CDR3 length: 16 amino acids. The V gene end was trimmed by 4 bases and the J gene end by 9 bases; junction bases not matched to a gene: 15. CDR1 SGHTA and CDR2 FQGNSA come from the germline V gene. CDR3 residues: CASSSPRGVAGGTQYF. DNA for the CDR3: TGTGCCAGCAGCTCCCCGCGGGGGGTCGCTGGGGGGACGCAGTATTTT.

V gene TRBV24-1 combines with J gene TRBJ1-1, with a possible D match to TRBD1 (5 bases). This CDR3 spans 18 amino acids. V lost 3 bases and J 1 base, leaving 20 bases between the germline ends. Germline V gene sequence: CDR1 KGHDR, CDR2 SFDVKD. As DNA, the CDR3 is TGTGCCACCAGTGATGCTAGAACGAGGGGAGGGGAGAACACTGAAGCTTTCTTT. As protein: CATSDARTRGGENTEAFF.

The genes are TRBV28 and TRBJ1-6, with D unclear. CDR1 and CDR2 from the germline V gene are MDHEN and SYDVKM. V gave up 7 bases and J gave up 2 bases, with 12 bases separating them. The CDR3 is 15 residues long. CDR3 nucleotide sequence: TGTGCCAGCAATGTGGATTCGACCTATAATTCACCCCTCCACTTT. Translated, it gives CASNVDSTYNSPLHF.

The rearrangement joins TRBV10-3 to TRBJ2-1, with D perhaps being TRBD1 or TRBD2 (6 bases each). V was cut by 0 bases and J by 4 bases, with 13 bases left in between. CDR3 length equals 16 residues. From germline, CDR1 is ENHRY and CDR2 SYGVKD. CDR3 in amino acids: CAISESRGPGYNEQFF. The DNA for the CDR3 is TGTGCCATCAGTGAGTCTCGGGGGCCAGGTTACAATGAGCAGTTCTTC.

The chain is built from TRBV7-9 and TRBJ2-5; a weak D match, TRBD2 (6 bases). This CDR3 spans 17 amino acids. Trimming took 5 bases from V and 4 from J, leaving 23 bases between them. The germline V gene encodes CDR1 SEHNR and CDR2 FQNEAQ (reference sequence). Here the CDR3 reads CASSPGGEAYGGETQYF. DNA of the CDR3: TGTGCCAGCAGCCCTGGGGGAGAGGCCTACGGGGGAGAGACCCAGTACTTC.

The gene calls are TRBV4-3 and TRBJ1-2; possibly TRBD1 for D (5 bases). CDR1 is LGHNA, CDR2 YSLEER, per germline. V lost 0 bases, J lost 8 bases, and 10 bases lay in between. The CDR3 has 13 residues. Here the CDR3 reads CASSQDSGSGYTF. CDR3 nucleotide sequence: TGCGCCAGCAGCCAAGATTCAGGGTCCGGCTACACCTTC.

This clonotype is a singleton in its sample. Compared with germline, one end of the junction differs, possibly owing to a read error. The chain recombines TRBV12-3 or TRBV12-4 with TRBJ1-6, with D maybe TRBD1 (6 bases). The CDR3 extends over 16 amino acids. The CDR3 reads CASSLIQGIYNSPPHF. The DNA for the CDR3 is TGTGCCAGCAGTTTAATACAGGGAATATATAATTCACCCCCCCACTTT.

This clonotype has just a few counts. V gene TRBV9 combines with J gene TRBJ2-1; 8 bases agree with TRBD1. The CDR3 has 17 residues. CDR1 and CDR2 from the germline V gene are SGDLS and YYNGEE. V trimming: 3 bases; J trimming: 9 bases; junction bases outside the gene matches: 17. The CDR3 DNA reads TGTGCCAGCAGCGCGAAAGCTAGTCAGGGGGCCCTAAGTGAGCAGTTCTTC. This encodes CASSAKASQGALSEQFF. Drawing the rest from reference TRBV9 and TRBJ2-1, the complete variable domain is DSGVTQTPKHLITATGQRVTLRCSPRSGDLSVYWYQQSLDQGLQFLIQYYNGEERAKGNILERFSAQQFPDLHSELNLSSLELGDSALYFCASSAKASQGALSEQFFGPGTRLTVL.

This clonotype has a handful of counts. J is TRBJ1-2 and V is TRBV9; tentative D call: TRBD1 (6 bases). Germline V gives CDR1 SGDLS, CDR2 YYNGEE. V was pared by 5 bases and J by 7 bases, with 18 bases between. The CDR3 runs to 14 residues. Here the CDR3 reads CASSETGVLFGYTF. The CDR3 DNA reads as TGTGCCAGCAGTGAGACAGGTGTCCTTTTTGGCTACACCTTC.

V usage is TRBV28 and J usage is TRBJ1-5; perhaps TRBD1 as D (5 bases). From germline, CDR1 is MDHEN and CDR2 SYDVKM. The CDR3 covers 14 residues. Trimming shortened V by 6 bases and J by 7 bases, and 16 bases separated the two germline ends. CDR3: CASSGPGSRQPQHF. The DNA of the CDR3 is TGTGCCAGCAGCGGCCCAGGGTCTCGGCAGCCCCAGCATTTT. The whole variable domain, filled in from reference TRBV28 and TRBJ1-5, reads DVKVTQSSRYLVKRTGEKVFLECVQDMDHENMFWYRQDPGLGLRLIYFSYDVKMKEKGDIPEGYSVSREKKERFSLILESASTNQTSMYLCASSGPGSRQPQHFGDGTRLSIL.

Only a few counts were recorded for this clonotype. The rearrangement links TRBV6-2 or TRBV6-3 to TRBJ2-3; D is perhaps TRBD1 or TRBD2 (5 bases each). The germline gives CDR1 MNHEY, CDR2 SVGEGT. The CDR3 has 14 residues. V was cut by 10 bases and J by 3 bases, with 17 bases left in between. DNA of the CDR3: TGTGCCACTAGAAGGCGTGGGGGAACAGATACGCAGTATTTT. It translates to CATRRRGGTDTQYF.

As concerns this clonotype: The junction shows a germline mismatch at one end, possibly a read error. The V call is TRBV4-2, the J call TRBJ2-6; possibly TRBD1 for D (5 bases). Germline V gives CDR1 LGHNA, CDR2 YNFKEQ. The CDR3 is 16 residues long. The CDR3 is CASSQVMASGANVLAF. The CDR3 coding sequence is TGTGCCAGCAGCCAGGTGATGGCCTCTGGGGCCAACGTCCTGGCTTTC.

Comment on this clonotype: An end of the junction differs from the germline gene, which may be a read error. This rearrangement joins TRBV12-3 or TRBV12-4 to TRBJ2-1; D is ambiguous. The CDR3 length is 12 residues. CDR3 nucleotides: TGTGCCAGCAGTCGAACAGTCTACGAGCAGGACTTC. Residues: CASSRTVYEQDF.

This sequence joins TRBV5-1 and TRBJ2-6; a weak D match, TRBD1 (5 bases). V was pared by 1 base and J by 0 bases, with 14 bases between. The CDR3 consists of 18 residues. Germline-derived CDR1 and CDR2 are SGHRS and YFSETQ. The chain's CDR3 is CASSLPPRAVSGANVLTF. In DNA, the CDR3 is TGCGCCAGCAGCTTGCCCCCCAGGGCCGTCTCTGGGGCCAACGTCCTGACTTTC.

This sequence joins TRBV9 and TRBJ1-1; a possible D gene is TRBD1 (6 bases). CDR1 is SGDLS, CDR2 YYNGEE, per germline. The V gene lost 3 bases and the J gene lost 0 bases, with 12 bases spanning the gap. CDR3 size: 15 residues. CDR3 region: CASSARGFMNTEAFF. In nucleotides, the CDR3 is TGTGCCAGCAGCGCCAGGGGTTTCATGAACACTGAAGCTTTCTTT.